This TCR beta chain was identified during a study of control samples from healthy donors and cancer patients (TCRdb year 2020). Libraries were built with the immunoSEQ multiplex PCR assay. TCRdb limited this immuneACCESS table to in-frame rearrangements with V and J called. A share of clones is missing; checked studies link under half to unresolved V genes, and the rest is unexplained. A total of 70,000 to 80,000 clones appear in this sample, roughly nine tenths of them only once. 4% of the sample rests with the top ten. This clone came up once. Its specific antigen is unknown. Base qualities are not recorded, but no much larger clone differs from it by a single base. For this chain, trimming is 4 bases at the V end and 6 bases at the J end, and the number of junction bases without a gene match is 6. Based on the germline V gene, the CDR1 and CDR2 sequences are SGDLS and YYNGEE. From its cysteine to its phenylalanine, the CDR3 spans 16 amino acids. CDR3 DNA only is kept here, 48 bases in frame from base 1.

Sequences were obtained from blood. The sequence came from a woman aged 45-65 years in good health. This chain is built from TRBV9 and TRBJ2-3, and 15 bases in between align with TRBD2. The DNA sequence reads TGTGCCAGCAGCTTAGGACTAGCGGGAGGGCCGGATACGCAGTATTTT. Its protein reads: CASSLGLAGGPDTQYF.